The T cell receptor beta chain described here comes from a study of T-cell reconstitution after alpha-beta-depleted transplantation in children. Losses at the gene ends were 3 bases for V and 6 bases for J; bases not matched to a gene: 7. The CDR3 has 15 residues. Preparation of the TCRbeta library involved a method that used unique molecular identifiers. From the PCR reads, TCRdb called clonotypes with MiXCR, one entry per CDR3 protein. The table shows around 200,000 distinct CDR3 sequences, with 6% to 7% occurring only once. At least ten counts were recorded for this clonotype. V usage is TRBV12-3 or TRBV12-4 and J usage is TRBJ2-1; 8 nucleotides match TRBD1. Sequencing used PBMCs from the stem cell graft donor, obtained from the stem cell graft. The source of this sequence is a human donor who donated a stem cell graft to a child with Wiskott-Aldrich syndrome. The CDR3, as DNA: TGTGCCAGCAGTTTGCCGGACAGGGAGCGCAATGAGCAGTTCTTC. This encodes CASSLPDRERNEQFF.